Below are 21 T cell receptor beta chains sequenced from a single sample in a study of patients and donors after allogeneic stem cell transplantation (dated by TCRdb to 2018 to 2021). The library was produced with RT-PCR. The data were produced on a NextSeq 550. The raw public data were reprocessed by TCRdb itself: fastp quality trimming at Q25, MiXCR clonotype calling, in-frame beta chains only. Records with the same CDR3 protein are collapsed into one entry carrying the most frequent genes and DNA. Across this sample there are around 170,000 distinct CDR3 sequences, with roughly 22% seen only once. The biggest ten clones account for about 24% of the sample. Sample: blood, either unsorted or a sorted T cell fraction (not recorded which). These receptors all stem from a human donor who was either an allogeneic HSCT recipient or a stem cell or donor lymphocyte infusion donor (not recorded which). It is not recorded whose cells these are; they may come from a transplant donor.

The rearrangement uses TRBV7-8 and TRBJ2-2, with D possibly called TRBD1 or TRBD2 (6 bases each). CDR1 SGHVS and CDR2 FQNEAQ come from the germline V gene. V was pared by 5 bases and J by 4 bases, with 14 bases between. CDR3 length equals 15 residues. CDR3 sequence (DNA): TGTGCCAGCAGCCCAGGAGGGGGGTCCACCGGGGAGCTGTTTTTT. This gives the protein CASSPGGGSTGELFF. Supplemented by reference TRBV7-8 and TRBJ2-2, the full variable domain reads GAGVSQSPRYKVAKRGQDVALRCDPISGHVSLFWYQQALGQGPEFLTYFQNEAQLDKSGLPSDRFFAERPEGSVSTLKIQRTQQEDSAVYLCASSPGGGSTGELFFGEGSRLTVL.

This clonotype was seen more than once but under ten times. The chain couples TRBV7-9 to TRBJ1-5, with no clear D. V gave up 5 bases and J gave up 7 bases, with 15 bases separating them. The CDR3 spans 14 residues. Germline-derived CDR1 and CDR2 are SEHNR and FQNEAQ (reference sequence). CDR3 sequence reads: CASSADGARQPQHF. In DNA form, the CDR3 reads TGTGCCAGCAGCGCCGACGGAGCCAGACAGCCCCAGCATTTT. Drawing the rest from reference TRBV7-9 and TRBJ1-5, the complete variable domain is DTGVSQNPRHKITKRGQNVTFRCDPISEHNRLYWYRQTLGQGPEFLTYFQNEAQLEKSRLLSDRFSAERPKGSFSTLEIQRTEQGDSAMYLCASSADGARQPQHFGDGTRLSIL.

This clonotype was found a few times. The gene calls are TRBV7-2 and TRBJ1-5, with D unclear. The CDR3 covers 13 residues. V lost 4 bases to trimming and J lost 1 base, with 5 bases between them. Per germline, CDR1 SGHTA and CDR2 FQGNSA. DNA for the CDR3: TGTGCCAGCAGCTGGTGGAGCAATCAGCCCCAGCATTTT. Residues: CASSWWSNQPQHF.

This clonotype was detected a few times. This chain joins TRBV5-1 and TRBJ1-2, with a possible D match to TRBD1 (6 bases). Germline V lookup: CDR1 SGHRS, CDR2 YFSETQ. The CDR3 totals 15 residues. Trimming cost V 0 bases and J 4 bases, with 13 bases left between them. The CDR3 coding sequence is TGCGCCAGCAGCTTGGGCGGGGGCCCCTTCTATGGCTACACCTTC. Translated, it gives CASSLGGGPFYGYTF.

CDR3 coding DNA: TGTGCCTGGAGTGTACCAGCAACGTCTGGAAACACCATATATTTT. Amino acids: CAWSVPATSGNTIYF. This chain links TRBV30 with TRBJ1-3; D is ambiguous. Germline V gene data show CDR1 as GTSNPN and CDR2 as SVGIG (reference sequence). The germline V and J ends were trimmed by 0 bases and 1 base, with 10 bases remaining between them. CDR3 length: 15 residues.

V is TRBV6-6 and J is TRBJ2-1; D may be TRBD2 (6 bases). Trimming pared 2 bases from V and 12 bases from J, leaving 17 bases between. The length of the CDR3 is 14 residues. Germline CDR1 and CDR2: MNHNY and SVGAGI (reference sequence). The CDR3 spells CASSYPLGLLGQFF. CDR3 DNA: TGTGCCAGCAGTTACCCACTCGGACTATTAGGGCAGTTCTTC.

In nucleotides, the CDR3 is TGTGCCAGCAGCCTCCGGGCGGGGGTAGTCAACGAGCAGTACTTC. Translating it yields CASSLRAGVVNEQYF. J is TRBJ2-7 and V is TRBV3-1, with TRBD2 matching 7 bases. The CDR3 length is 15 residues. CDR1 is LGHDT, CDR2 YNNKEL, per germline (reference sequence). The trim removed 4 bases at V and 5 bases at J, leaving 11 bases unmatched.

The chain has TRBV4-1 and TRBJ2-7; 8 nucleotides align to TRBD1. Germline-derived CDR1 and CDR2 are MGHRA and YSYEKL. This CDR3 spans 13 amino acids. The V gene end was trimmed by 2 bases and the J gene end by 5 bases; junction bases not matched to a gene: 2. CDR3 DNA sequence: TGCGCCAGCAGCCAACCAGGGGGCGACGAGCAGTACTTC. Its protein product is CASSQPGGDEQYF.

Points on this clonotype: Germline is not matched at one junction end, which may reflect a read error. The J gene is TRBJ1-4, the V gene TRBV12-3 or TRBV12-4, with D possibly TRBD1 on 6 matching bases. This CDR3 region has 15 residues. CDR3 in amino acids: CASSLGGPTNEKLFF. CDR3 in DNA: TGTGCCAGCAGCTTAGGGGGACCAACTAATGAAAAACTGTTTTTT.

The rearrangement joins TRBV5-1 to TRBJ2-1; D possibly matches TRBD1 or TRBD2 (6 bases each). V was shortened by 2 bases and J by 4 bases, with 10 bases between the two germline ends. This CDR3 contains 14 residues. The germline gives CDR1 SGHRS, CDR2 YFSETQ. CDR3 sequence reads: CASSFGGSYNEQFF. The CDR3 coding sequence is TGCGCCAGCAGCTTCGGGGGCTCTTACAATGAGCAGTTCTTC.

The chain links TRBV3-1 to TRBJ2-2; TRBD1 agrees at 8 bases. With V trimmed by 2 bases and J by 4 bases, 3 bases remained unmatched. The CDR3 loop spans 15 amino acids. Germline values: CDR1 LGHDT, CDR2 YNNKEL (reference sequence). Here the CDR3 DNA reads TGTGCCAGCAGCCAACGAGACAGGGGCACCGGGGAGCTGTTTTTT. This sequence encodes CASSQRDRGTGELFF.

V gene TRBV5-1 combines with J gene TRBJ2-5; D call uncertain. Trimming left V 3 bases short and J 4 bases short, with 13 bases between. Germline CDR1 is SGHRS and CDR2 is YFSETQ. The CDR3 loop spans 14 amino acids. The DNA of the CDR3 is TGCGCCAGCAGCTCCCCCCCAGTCAGAGAGACCCAGTACTTC. Amino acid sequence: CASSSPPVRETQYF.

This clonotype has a handful of counts. This chain uses TRBV12-3 or TRBV12-4 with TRBJ1-2; maybe TRBD1 (5 bases). The CDR3 totals 14 residues. The V and J ends lost 1 base and 4 bases respectively, with 10 bases between them. CDR3 nucleotide sequence: TGTGCCAGCAGTTTAGGAGGGGCAGCCTATGGCTACACCTTC. Residues: CASSLGGAAYGYTF.

This clonotype was counted a few times. Written as DNA, the CDR3 is TGTGCCAGCAGTGAATCTGCGGGAACCTACGAGCAGTACTTC. Protein product: CASSESAGTYEQYF. V is TRBV25-1 and J is TRBJ2-7, with D maybe TRBD2 (6 bases). With 1 base removed from V and 2 bases from J, the gap between germline ends came to 9 bases. CDR1 and CDR2 from the germline V gene are MGHDK and SYGVNS. The CDR3 loop spans 14 amino acids.

This clonotype was recorded at least ten times. The chain is built from TRBV20-1 and TRBJ1-2; no clear D. Germline CDR1 reads DFQATT; CDR2 reads SNEGSKA (reference sequence). The CDR3 contains 13 residues. V lost 0 bases, J lost 6 bases, and 11 bases lay in between. CDR3 sequence (DNA): TGCAGTGCTAGAGACAGGTCGGGGAATGGCTACACCTTC. Translating it yields CSARDRSGNGYTF.

The genes are TRBV5-1 and TRBJ2-3; no firm D call. The CDR3 runs 15 residues. Germline-derived CDR1 and CDR2 are SGHRS and YFSETQ. V was cut by 0 bases and J by 1 base, with 9 bases left in between. Here the CDR3 reads CASSLVGGGTDTQYF. In DNA form, the CDR3 reads TGCGCCAGCAGCTTGGTGGGTGGAGGCACAGATACGCAGTATTTT.

This clonotype was recorded a few times. V usage is TRBV7-2 and J usage is TRBJ1-6, with D perhaps TRBD1 (5 bases). The length of the CDR3 is 16 residues. The V and J ends lost 1 base and 4 bases respectively, with 11 bases between them. Germline CDR1 is SGHTA and CDR2 is FQGNSA. Here the CDR3 reads CASSLEGPRYNSPLHF. The CDR3 DNA is TGTGCCAGCAGCTTAGAGGGACCAAGGTATAATTCACCCCTCCACTTT. Complete variable domain (other parts from reference TRBV7-2 and TRBJ1-6): GAGVSQSPSNKVTEKGKDVELRCDPISGHTALYWYRQSLGQGLEFLIYFQGNSAPDKSGLPSDRFSAERTGGSVSTLTIQRTQQEDSAVYLCASSLEGPRYNSPLHFGNGTRLTVT.

As DNA, the CDR3 is TGTGCCAGCAGCTTGGCACCGACAGGGCGCGGAGCCCGAGACAGTAGAGCTGGAAACACCATATATTTT. It codes for CASSLAPTGRGARDSRAGNTIYF. The rearrangement links TRBV7-6 to TRBJ1-3, with TRBD1 matching 7 bases. The germline CDR1 and CDR2 sequences are SGHVS and FNYEAQ. The CDR3 covers 23 residues. The V segment lost 3 bases and the J segment 2 bases; nucleotides outside the gene matches: 28.

V and J are TRBV12-3 or TRBV12-4 and TRBJ2-5; no definite D call. V gave up 6 bases and J gave up 1 base, with 6 bases separating them. This CDR3 is built from 12 residues. In DNA, the CDR3 is TGTGCCAGCAGCATACTCCAAGAGACCCAGTACTTC. The encoded protein is CASSILQETQYF.

This chain joins TRBV5-1 and TRBJ1-2; TRBD1 aligns across 8 bases. With 1 base clipped from V and 5 bases from J, the junction kept 10 bases outside the gene matches. The germline CDR1 and CDR2 sequences are SGHRS and YFSETQ. This CDR3 contains 16 residues. The CDR3 loop reads CASSLTVDRGGYGYTF. CDR3 DNA: TGCGCCAGCAGCTTGACAGTAGACAGGGGTGGATATGGCTACACCTTC.

In its sample, this clonotype was seen a few times. The chain combines TRBV6-2 or TRBV6-3 with TRBJ2-5, with D uncertain. CDR3 size: 13 residues. V shed 2 bases and J shed 2 bases, with 6 bases lying between them. Germline V gene data show CDR1 as MNHEY and CDR2 as SVGEGT. The CDR3 spells CASSYVAQETQYF. The DNA of the CDR3 is TGTGCCAGCAGTTACGTCGCGCAAGAGACCCAGTACTTC.